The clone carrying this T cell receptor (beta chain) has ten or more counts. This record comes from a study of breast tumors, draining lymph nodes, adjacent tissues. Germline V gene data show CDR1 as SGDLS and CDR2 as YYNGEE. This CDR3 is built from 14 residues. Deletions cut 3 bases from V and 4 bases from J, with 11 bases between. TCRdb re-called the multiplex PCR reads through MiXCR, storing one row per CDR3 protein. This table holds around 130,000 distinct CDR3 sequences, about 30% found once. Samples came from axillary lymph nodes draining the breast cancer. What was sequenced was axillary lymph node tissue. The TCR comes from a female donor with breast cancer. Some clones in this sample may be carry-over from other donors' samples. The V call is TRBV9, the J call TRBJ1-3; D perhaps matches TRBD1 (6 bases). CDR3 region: CASSDRVTGNTIYF. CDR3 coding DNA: TGTGCCAGCAGCGACAGGGTAACGGGAAACACCATATATTTT.